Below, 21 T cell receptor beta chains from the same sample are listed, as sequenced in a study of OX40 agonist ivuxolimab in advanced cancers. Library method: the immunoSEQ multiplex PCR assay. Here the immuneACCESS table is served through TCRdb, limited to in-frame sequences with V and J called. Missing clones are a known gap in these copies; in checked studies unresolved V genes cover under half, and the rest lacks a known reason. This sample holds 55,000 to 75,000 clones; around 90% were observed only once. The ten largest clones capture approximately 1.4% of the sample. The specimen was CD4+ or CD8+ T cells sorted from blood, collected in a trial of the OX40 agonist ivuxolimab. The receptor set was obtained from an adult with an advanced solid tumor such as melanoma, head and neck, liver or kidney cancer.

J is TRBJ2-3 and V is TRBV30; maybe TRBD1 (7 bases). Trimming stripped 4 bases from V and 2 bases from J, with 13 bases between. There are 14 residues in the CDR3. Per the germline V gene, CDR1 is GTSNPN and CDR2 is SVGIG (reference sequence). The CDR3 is CAWTEGAYTDTQYF. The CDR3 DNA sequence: TGTGCCTGGACGGAGGGGGCGTACACAGATACGCAGTATTTT.

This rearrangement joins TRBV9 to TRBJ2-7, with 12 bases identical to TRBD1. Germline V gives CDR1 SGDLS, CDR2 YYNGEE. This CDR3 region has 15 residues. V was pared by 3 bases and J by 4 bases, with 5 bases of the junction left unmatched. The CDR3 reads CASSEGQGARYEQYF. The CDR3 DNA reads TGTGCCAGCAGCGAGGGACAGGGGGCCCGGTACGAGCAGTACTTC.

CDR3 sequence reads: CASSQRDTQYF. The DNA for the CDR3 is TGTGCCAGCAGCCAGAGAGATACGCAGTATTTT. The rearrangement uses TRBV14 and TRBJ2-3; D is ambiguous. Germline CDR1 and CDR2: SGHDN and FVKESK. The CDR3 has 11 amino acids. V gave up 3 bases and J gave up 5 bases, with 3 bases separating them.

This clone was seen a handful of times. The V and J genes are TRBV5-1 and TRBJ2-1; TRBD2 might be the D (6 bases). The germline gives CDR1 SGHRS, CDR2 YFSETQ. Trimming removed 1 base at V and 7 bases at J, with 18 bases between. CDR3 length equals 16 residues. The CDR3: CASSLFTGPGGNEQFF. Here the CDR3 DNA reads TGCGCCAGCAGCTTGTTCACGGGCCCAGGAGGGAATGAGCAGTTCTTC.

CDR3 in amino acids: CASSRTGGNTGELFF. CDR3 nucleotide sequence: TGTGCCAGTAGTCGGACAGGGGGGAACACCGGGGAGCTGTTTTTT. The chain uses TRBV19 and TRBJ2-2; 10 bases are shared with TRBD1. The CDR3 contains 15 residues. CDR1 is LNHDA and CDR2 is SQIVND in the germline V gene (reference sequence). J gave up 1 base and V 5 bases, and 1 base lay outside the gene matches.

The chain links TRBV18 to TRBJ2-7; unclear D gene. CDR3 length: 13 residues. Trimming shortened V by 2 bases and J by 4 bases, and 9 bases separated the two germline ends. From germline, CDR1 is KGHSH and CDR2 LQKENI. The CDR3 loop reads CASSPGMVYEQYF. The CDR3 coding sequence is TGTGCCAGCTCACCAGGGATGGTATACGAGCAGTACTTC.

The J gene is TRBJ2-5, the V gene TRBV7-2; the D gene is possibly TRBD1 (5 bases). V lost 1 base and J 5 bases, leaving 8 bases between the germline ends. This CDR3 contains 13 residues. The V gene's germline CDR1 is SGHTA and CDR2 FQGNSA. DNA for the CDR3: TGTGCCAGCAGCTTAGGGGGCTCGGAGACCCAGTACTTC. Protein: CASSLGGSETQYF.

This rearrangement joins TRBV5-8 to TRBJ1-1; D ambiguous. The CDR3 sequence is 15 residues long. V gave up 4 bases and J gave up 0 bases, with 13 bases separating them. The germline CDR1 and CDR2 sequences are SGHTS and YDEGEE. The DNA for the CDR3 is TGTGCCAGCAGCCCACTCGGTCGAATGAACACTGAAGCTTTCTTT. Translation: CASSPLGRMNTEAFF.

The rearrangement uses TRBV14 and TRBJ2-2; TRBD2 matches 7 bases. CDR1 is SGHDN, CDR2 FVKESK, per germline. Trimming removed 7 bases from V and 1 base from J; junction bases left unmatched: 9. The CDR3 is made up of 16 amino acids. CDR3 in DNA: TGTGCCAGCAATCAAGGGACTACGATGAACACCGGGGAGCTGTTTTTT. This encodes CASNQGTTMNTGELFF. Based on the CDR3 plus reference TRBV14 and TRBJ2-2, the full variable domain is EAGVTQFPSHSVIEKGQTVTLRCDPISGHDNLYWYRRVMGKEIKFLLHFVKESKQDESGMPNNRFLAERTGGTYSTLKVQPAELEDSGVYFCASNQGTTMNTGELFFGEGSRLTVL.

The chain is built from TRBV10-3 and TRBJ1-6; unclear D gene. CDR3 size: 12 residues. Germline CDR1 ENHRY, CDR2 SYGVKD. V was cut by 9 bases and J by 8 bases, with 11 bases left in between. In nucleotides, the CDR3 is TGTGCCATGAGGGCCACGGATTCACCCCTCCACTTT. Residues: CAMRATDSPLHF.

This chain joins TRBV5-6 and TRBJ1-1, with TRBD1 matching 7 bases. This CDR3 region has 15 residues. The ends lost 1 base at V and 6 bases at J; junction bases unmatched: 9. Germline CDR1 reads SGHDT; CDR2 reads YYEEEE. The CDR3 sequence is CASSLWGQSGAEAFF. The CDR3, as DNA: TGTGCCAGCAGCTTGTGGGGACAGAGCGGCGCTGAAGCTTTCTTT.

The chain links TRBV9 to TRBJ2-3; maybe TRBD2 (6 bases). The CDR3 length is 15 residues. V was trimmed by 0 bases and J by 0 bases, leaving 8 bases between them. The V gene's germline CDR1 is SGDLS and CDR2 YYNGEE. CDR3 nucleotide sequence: TGTGCCAGCAGCGTAGAGAGCGGGAGCACAGATACGCAGTATTTT. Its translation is CASSVESGSTDTQYF.

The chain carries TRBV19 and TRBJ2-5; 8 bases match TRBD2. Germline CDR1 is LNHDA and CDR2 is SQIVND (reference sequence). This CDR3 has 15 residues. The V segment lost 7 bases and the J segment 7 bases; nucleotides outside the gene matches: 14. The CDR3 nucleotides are TGTGCCAGTACCGTGGCGGGGGGAGCCCGTTCGACCCAGTACTTC. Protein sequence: CASTVAGGARSTQYF.

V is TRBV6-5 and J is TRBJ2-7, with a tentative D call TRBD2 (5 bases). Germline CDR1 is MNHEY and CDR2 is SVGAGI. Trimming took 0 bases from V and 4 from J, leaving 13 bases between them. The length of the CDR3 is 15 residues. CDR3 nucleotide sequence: TGTGCCAGCAGTTACTCAGCCGAGGGCCGATACGAGCAGTACTTC. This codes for CASSYSAEGRYEQYF.

CDR3: CASSFPTLNEQFF. Here the CDR3 DNA reads TGTGCCAGCAGTTTTCCGACACTCAATGAGCAGTTCTTC. The chain links TRBV28 to TRBJ2-1; D remains ambiguous. CDR3 length: 13 amino acids. The V gene lost 3 bases and the J gene lost 6 bases, with 9 bases spanning the gap. Germline V gene data show CDR1 as MDHEN and CDR2 as SYDVKM.

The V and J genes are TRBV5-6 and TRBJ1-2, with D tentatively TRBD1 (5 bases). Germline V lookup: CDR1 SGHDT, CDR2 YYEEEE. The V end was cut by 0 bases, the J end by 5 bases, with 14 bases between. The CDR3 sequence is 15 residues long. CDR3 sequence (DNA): TGTGCCAGCAGCTTGGTTGACAGTCGCGAGTATGGCTACACCTTC. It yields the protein CASSLVDSREYGYTF.

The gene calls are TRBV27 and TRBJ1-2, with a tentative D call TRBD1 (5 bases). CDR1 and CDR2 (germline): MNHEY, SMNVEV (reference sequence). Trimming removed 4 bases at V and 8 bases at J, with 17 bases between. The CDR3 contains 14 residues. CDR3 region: CASSSGGGAGGYTF. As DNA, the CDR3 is TGTGCCAGCAGTTCCGGCGGGGGAGCGGGCGGCTACACCTTC.

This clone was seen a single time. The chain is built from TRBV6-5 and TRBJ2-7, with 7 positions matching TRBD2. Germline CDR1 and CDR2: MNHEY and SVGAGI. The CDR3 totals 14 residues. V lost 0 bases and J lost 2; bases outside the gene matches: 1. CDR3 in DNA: TGTGCCAGCAGTTACTCGGCGGGAGCCTACGAGCAGTACTTC. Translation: CASSYSAGAYEQYF.

CDR3 region: CASSGTSGGIGELFF. The CDR3 bases are TGCGCCAGCAGCGGGACTAGCGGGGGTATCGGGGAGCTGTTTTTT. The chain employs TRBV5-1 and TRBJ2-2; 14 nucleotides align to TRBD2. This CDR3 has 15 amino acids. Germline-derived CDR1 and CDR2 are SGHRS and YFSETQ. The V gene end was trimmed by 4 bases and the J gene end by 7 bases; junction bases not matched to a gene: 3.

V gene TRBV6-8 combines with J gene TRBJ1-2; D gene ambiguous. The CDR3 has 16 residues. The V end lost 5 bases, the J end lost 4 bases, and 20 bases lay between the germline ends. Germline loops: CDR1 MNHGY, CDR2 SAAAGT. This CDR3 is CASSGNPRSRTYGYTF. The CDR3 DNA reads TGTGCCAGCAGTGGCAATCCACGCTCTAGGACCTATGGCTACACCTTC.

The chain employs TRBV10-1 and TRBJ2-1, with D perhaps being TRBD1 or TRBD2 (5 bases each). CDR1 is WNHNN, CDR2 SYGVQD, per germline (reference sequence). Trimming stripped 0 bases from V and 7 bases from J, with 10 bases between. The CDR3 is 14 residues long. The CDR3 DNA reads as TGCGCCAGCAGTGAGTCGGGGGTCTGGAATGAGCAGTTCTTC. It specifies CASSESGVWNEQFF.